This T cell receptor beta chain was recovered during a study of T cell responses to AZD1222 COVID-19 vaccine. The CDR3 runs to 14 residues. Per germline, CDR1 SGHVS and CDR2 FQNEAQ. V was trimmed by 2 bases and J by 7 bases, leaving 12 bases between them. Pooled together were second doses at about 4 or about 12 weeks. Study conclusions and caveats: It was only after the peak T cell response that any repertoires were sampled. It should be noted that donors were predominantly white British and more often female, and clonal diversity was possibly underestimated.

Using immunoSEQ multiplex PCR, the repertoire was profiled, and TCRdb retains in-frame clones only, with some absent. Of about 39,000 clones detected, less than 95% appear once; the ten largest clones hold about a third. For this clone: What it recognizes is unknown.

This clonotype was obtained from an adult who received the AZD1222 COVID-19 vaccine. This chain uses TRBV7-8 with TRBJ1-5; D not certain. Sequenced here: peripheral blood, sampled 28 days after the second AZD1222 dose. DNA for the CDR3: TGTGCCAGCAGCTTATTTGGGTTCGACCAGCCCCAGCATTTT. Translation gives CASSLFGFDQPQHF. The complete variable domain, with remaining parts taken from reference TRBV7-8 and TRBJ1-5, reads GAGVSQSPRYKVAKRGQDVALRCDPISGHVSLFWYQQALGQGPEFLTYFQNEAQLDKSGLPSDRFFAERPEGSVSTLKIQRTQQEDSAVYLCASSLFGFDQPQHFGDGTRLSIL.